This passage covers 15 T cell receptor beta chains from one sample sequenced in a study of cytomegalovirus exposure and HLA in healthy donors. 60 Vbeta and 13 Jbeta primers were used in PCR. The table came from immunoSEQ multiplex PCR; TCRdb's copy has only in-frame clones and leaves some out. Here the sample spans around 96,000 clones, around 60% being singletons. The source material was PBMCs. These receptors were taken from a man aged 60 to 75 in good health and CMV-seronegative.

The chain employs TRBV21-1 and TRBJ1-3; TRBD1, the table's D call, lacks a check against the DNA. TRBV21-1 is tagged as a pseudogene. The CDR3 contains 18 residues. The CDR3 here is CASSKGGTGGIGGNTIYF. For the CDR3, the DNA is TGTGCCAGCAGCAAAGGGGGGACAGGGGGCATCGGTGGAAACACCATATATTTT.

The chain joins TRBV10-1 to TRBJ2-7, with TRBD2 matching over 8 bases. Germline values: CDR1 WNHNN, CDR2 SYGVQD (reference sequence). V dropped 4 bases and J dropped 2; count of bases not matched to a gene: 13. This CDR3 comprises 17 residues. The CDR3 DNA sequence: TGCGCCAGCAGTGGTTCTACCTTAGCGGGAACCGCCTACGAGCAGTACTTC. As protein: CASSGSTLAGTAYEQYF.

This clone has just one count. CDR3 sequence: CASSLVWQTQYF. The DNA for the CDR3 is TGTGCCAGCAGCTTAGTATGGCAGACCCAGTACTTC. The chain uses TRBV11-2 and TRBJ2-5; D is ambiguous. The CDR3 length is 12 residues. Germline V CDR1 and CDR2: SGHAT, FQNNGV. Trimming took 1 base from V and 6 from J, leaving 6 bases between them.

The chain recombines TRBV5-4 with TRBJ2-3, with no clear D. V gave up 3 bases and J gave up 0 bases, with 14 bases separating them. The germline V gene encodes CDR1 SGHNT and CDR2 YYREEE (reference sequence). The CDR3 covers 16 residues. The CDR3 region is CASSSGIASSTDTQYF. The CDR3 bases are TGTGCCAGCAGCTCTGGAATAGCTAGTAGCACAGATACGCAGTATTTT.

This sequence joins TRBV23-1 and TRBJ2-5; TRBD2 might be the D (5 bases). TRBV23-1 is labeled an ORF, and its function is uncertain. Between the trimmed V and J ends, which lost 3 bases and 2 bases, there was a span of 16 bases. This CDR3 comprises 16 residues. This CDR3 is CASSHRLTSPQETQYF. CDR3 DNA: TGCGCCAGCAGTCACAGATTAACTAGTCCTCAAGAGACCCAGTACTTC.

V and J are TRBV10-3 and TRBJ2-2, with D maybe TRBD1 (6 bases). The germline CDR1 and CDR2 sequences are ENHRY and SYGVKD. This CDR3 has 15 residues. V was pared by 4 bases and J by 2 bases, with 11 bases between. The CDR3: CAISVFRGNTGELFF. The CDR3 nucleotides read TGTGCCATCAGTGTGTTCAGGGGCAACACCGGGGAGCTGTTTTTT.

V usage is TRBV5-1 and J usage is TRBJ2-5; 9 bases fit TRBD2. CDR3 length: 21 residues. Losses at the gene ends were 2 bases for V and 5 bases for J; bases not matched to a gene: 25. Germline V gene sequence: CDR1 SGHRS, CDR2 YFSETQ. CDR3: CASSFPDSSVPRAGGLETQYF. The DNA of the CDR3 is TGCGCCAGCAGCTTCCCCGACTCCAGTGTTCCTCGAGCGGGGGGCCTGGAGACCCAGTACTTC.

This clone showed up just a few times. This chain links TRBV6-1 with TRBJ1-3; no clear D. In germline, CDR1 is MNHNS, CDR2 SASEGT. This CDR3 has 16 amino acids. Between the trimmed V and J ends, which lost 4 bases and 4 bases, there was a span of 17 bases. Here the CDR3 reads CASSVETETTGNTIYF. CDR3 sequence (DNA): TGTGCCAGCAGTGTTGAGACCGAGACGACAGGAAACACCATATATTTT.

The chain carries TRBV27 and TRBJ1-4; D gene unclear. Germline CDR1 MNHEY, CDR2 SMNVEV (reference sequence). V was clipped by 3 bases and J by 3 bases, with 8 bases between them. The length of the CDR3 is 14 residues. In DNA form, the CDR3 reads TGTGCCAGCAGTTTTTCCCATCCTAATGAAAAACTGTTTTTT. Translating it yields CASSFSHPNEKLFF.

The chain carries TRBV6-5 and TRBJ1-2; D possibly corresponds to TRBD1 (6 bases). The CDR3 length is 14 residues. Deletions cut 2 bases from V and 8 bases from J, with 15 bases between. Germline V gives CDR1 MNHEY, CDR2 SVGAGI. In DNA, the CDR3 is TGTGCCAGCAGTTACGGGGGCACCCCTGAAGGCTACACCTTC. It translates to CASSYGGTPEGYTF.

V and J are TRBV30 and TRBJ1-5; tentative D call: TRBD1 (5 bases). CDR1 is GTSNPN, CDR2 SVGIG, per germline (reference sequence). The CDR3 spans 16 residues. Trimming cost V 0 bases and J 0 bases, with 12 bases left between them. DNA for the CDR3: TGTGCCTGGAGTGTACAGGACCCTAATAGCAATCAGCCCCAGCATTTT. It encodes CAWSVQDPNSNQPQHF.

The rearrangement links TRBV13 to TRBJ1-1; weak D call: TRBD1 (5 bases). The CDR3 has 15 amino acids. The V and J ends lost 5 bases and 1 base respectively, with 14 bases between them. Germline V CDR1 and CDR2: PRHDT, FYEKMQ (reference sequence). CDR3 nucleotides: TGTGCCAGCAGCGTCTGGGGGGTCGGGAACACTGAAGCTTTCTTT. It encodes CASSVWGVGNTEAFF.

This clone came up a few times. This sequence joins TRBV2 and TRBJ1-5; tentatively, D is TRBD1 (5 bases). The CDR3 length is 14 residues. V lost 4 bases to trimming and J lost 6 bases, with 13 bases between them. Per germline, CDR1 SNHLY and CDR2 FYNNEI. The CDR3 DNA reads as TGTGCCAGCAGTGTTTTAGGGGCTGGTCAGCCCCAGCATTTT. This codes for CASSVLGAGQPQHF.

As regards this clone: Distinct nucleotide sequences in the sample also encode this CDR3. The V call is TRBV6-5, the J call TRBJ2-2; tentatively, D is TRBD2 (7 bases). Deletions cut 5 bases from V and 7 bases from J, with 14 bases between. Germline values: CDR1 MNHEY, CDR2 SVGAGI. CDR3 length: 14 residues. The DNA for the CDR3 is TGTGCCAGCAGTGGCCTCGGGGGGCACGGGGAGCTGTTTTTT. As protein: CASSGLGGHGELFF.

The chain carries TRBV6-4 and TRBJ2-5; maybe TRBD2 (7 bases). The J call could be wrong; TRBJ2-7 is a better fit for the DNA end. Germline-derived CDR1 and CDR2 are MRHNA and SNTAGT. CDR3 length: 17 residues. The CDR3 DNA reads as TGTGCCAGCAGTACCTCTCTGGGGGGGGGCGATAATCTCGAGCAGTACTTC. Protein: CASSTSLGGGDNLEQYF.